This T cell receptor beta chain was documented in a study of shared clonotypes between healthy human individuals. General study points: Memory subsets had estimated richness that was generally smaller than that of naive subsets. About 5% of naive CD4 clonotypes were shared across a few donors.

This clone was detected a few times. What it recognizes is unknown. Original handling: Junction-only immunoSEQ data arrived without quality scores, meaning filtering differed. The table came from immunoSEQ multiplex PCR; TCRdb's copy has only in-frame clones and leaves some out. V and J calls and clone size are those listed in that table; D and trimming were worked out from the DNA. The table includes around 1.1 million clones, about four fifths detected once. V shed 4 bases and J 5 bases; nucleotides not matched to a gene: 1. Germline V lookup: CDR1 ENHRY, CDR2 SYGVKD. This CDR3 spans 14 amino acids. The TCR was taken from a man aged 18-30 years in good health. Some clones in this sample may be carry-over from other donors' samples. This chain uses TRBV10-3 with TRBJ1-5; the match to TRBD1 covers 11 bases. Sequenced sample: memory CD4+ T cells from PBMCs. Subset here: CD45RA-negative fraction. DNA for the CDR3: TGTGCCATCAGTGCGGACAGGGGGCATCAGCCCCAGCATTTT. Its protein product is CAISADRGHQPQHF.